Listed below are T cell receptor beta chains from one sample, sequenced in a study of T cell clones after liver transplantation. The protocol was immunoSEQ multiplex PCR, while the TCRdb copy is restricted to in-frame clones and leaves out a portion. The data show 99,000 or so clones, 82% seen once. The source was CD4+ T cells from blood, collected before liver transplant. The receptors derive from a human donor who received a liver transplant. Each CDR3 is given with its conserved first and last residue. A D gene is named only where the DNA matches it firmly. Clone size is shown for a subset of rows, as once, few, many or a class of expanded clone.

>few|TRBV27|TRBJ2-7|NA
CASSLSPQGGGTYEQYF
TGTGCCAGCAGTTTATCCCCCCAGGGGGGCGGAACCTACGAGCAGTACTTC
>NA|TRBV6-5|TRBJ2-3|NA
CASSSLTEASDTQYF
TGTGCCAGCAGTTCATTGACAGAGGCTTCAGATACGCAGTATTTT
>NA|TRBV6-1|TRBJ1-1|NA
CASDDRHTEAFF
TGTGCCAGCGACGACAGGCACACTGAAGCTTTCTTT
>NA|TRBV4-1|TRBJ1-2|NA
CASSPLLREFNGYTF
TGCGCCAGCAGCCCCTTACTTAGGGAATTTAATGGCTACACCTTC
>NA|TRBV29-1|TRBJ1-5|NA
CSVVSGNSNQPQHF
TGCAGCGTTGTTTCCGGGAATAGCAATCAGCCCCAGCATTTT
>NA|TRBV6-5|TRBJ2-7|NA
CASSLDLSYEQYF
TGTGCCAGCTCCCTTGACCTCTCCTACGAGCAGTACTTC
>NA|TRBV9|TRBJ2-7|TRBD2
CASSAGLARDEQYF
TGTGCCAGCAGCGCGGGACTAGCGAGAGACGAGCAGTACTTC
>NA|TRBV19|TRBJ2-1|TRBD2
CASSGLAGSEQFF
TGTGCCAGTAGTGGACTAGCGGGGAGTGAGCAGTTCTTC
>NA|TRBV5-8|TRBJ2-6|NA
CASQTGPGANVLTF
TGTGCCAGTCAGACCGGGCCTGGGGCCAACGTCCTGACTTTC
>NA|TRBV9|TRBJ1-3|TRBD1
CASSARTGANTIYF
TGTGCCAGCAGCGCTAGGACAGGGGCAAACACCATATATTTT
>NA|TRBV7-2|TRBJ1-3|NA
CASSYSGNTIYF
TGTGCCAGCAGTTACTCTGGAAACACCATATATTTT
>NA|TRBV7-3|TRBJ1-3|NA
CASSLLPLGSSGNTIYF
TGTGCCAGCAGCCTTCTTCCCCTCGGTAGCTCGGGAAACACCATATATTTT
>once|TRBV6-1|TRBJ2-7|TRBD1
CASSVQGAGQYF
TGTGCCAGCAGTGTACAGGGGGCCGGGCAGTACTTC
>NA|TRBV6-6|TRBJ1-1|NA
CASTPVNVGGTEAFF
TGTGCCAGCACACCTGTTAATGTTGGTGGCACTGAAGCTTTCTTT